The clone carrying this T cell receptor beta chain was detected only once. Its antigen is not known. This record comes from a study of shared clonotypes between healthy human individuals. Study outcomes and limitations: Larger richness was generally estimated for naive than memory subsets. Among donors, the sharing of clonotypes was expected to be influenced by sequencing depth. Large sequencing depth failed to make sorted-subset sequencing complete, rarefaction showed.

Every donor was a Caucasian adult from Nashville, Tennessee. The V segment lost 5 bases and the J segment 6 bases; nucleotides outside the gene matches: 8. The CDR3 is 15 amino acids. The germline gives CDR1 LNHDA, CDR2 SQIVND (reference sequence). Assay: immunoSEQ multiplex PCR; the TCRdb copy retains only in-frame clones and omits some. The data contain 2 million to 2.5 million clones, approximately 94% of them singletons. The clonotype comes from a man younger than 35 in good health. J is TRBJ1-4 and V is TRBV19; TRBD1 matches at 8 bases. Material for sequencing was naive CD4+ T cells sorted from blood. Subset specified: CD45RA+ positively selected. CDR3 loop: CASSADDRGYEKLFF. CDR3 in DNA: TGTGCCAGTAGTGCTGATGACAGGGGTTATGAAAAACTGTTTTTT.